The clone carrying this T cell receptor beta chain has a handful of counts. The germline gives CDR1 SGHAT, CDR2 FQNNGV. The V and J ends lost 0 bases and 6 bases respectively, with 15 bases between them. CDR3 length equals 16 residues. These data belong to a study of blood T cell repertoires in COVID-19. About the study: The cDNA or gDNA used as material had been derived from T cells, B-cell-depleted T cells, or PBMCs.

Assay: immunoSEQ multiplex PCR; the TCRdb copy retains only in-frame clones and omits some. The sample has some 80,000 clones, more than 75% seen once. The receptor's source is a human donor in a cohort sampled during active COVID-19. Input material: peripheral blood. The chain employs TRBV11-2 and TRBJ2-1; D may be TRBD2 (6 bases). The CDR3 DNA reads TGTGCCAGCAGCTTAGATGCGGGAAACAACCGCAATGAGCAGTTCTTC. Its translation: CASSLDAGNNRNEQFF.